Following are 26 T cell receptor beta chains from one sample sequenced in a study of blood T cell repertoires in COVID-19. Only in-frame clones appear in the TCRdb table, and some are missing; sequencing was by immunoSEQ multiplex PCR. The repertoire holds about 270,000 clones, with about nine tenths as singletons. Sequenced sample: peripheral blood. These receptors were obtained from a woman in her twenties or thirties with COVID-19, enrolled during active disease.

The rearrangement uses TRBV4-2 and TRBJ2-7; tentatively, D is TRBD2 (6 bases). Germline loops: CDR1 LGHNA, CDR2 YNFKEQ. V was clipped by 4 bases and J by 3 bases, with 10 bases between them. The CDR3 is made up of 13 amino acids. CDR3 region: CASSPVGGYEQYF. As DNA, the CDR3 is TGTGCCAGCAGCCCTGTGGGAGGCTACGAGCAGTACTTC.

This clone was recorded at least ten times. The V gene is TRBV11-3, the J gene TRBJ2-7; 7 positions match TRBD1. The V segment lost 5 bases and the J segment 0 bases; nucleotides outside the gene matches: 7. The germline V gene encodes CDR1 SGHNT and CDR2 YENEEA. This CDR3 is 15 amino acids long. CDR3 in amino acids: CASSQKWDSSYEQYF. The CDR3 bases are TGTGCCAGCAGCCAAAAATGGGACAGCTCCTACGAGCAGTACTTC.

This sequence joins TRBV9 and TRBJ2-7; the D gene is possibly TRBD1 (6 bases). V was cut by 5 bases and J by 3 bases, with 12 bases left in between. Germline V gene sequence: CDR1 SGDLS, CDR2 YYNGEE. CDR3 length: 13 residues. CDR3 DNA sequence: TGTGCCAGCAGGATTGGACAGAACTACGAGCAGTACTTC. As protein: CASRIGQNYEQYF.

This clone was picked up one time. This chain connects TRBV19 to TRBJ2-2, with 10 bases identical to TRBD1. The CDR3 covers 17 residues. CDR1 is LNHDA and CDR2 is SQIVND in the germline V gene (reference sequence). V shed 3 bases, J shed 4 bases, and the junction held 8 bases outside the gene matches. The CDR3 DNA reads as TGTGCCAGTAGTATTTGGTCGGGACAGGGGACCACCGGGGAGCTGTTTTTT. Protein: CASSIWSGQGTTGELFF.

There are a few counts of this clone. The gene calls are TRBV14 and TRBJ2-7; 8 bases map to TRBD1. There are 16 residues in the CDR3. Germline CDR1 and CDR2: SGHDN and FVKESK. After removal of 4 bases from V and 7 bases from J, the junction contained 15 bases not matched to a gene. In DNA form, the CDR3 reads TGTGCCAGCAGCCTATCGGGGGCCGGGACAGGCAAAGAGCAGTACTTC. As protein: CASSLSGAGTGKEQYF.

In its sample, this clone was seen once. This CDR3 is CASSVGGQGLGGYTF. In DNA, the CDR3 is TGTGCCAGCAGCGTAGGGGGACAGGGACTCGGTGGCTACACCTTC. The chain combines TRBV9 with TRBJ1-2, with 9 bases that match TRBD1. The CDR3 loop spans 15 amino acids. From germline, CDR1 is SGDLS and CDR2 YYNGEE. V lost 0 bases to trimming and J lost 7 bases; unmatched junction nucleotides: 7. The complete variable domain, with remaining parts taken from reference TRBV9 and TRBJ1-2, reads DSGVTQTPKHLITATGQRVTLRCSPRSGDLSVYWYQQSLDQGLQFLIQYYNGEERAKGNILERFSAQQFPDLHSELNLSSLELGDSALYFCASSVGGQGLGGYTFGSGTRLTVV.

The chain joins TRBV28 to TRBJ1-2, with 7 bases fitting TRBD1. This CDR3 region has 13 residues. CDR1 is MDHEN and CDR2 is SYDVKM in the germline V gene. With 6 bases clipped from V and 3 bases from J, the junction kept 4 bases outside the gene matches. Here the CDR3 reads CASSAQGYYGYTF. The CDR3 DNA reads as TGTGCCAGCAGCGCACAGGGGTACTATGGCTACACCTTC.

V gene TRBV5-6 combines with J gene TRBJ2-1; D perhaps matches TRBD1 (6 bases). Trimming removed 10 bases at V and 9 bases at J, with 17 bases between. Germline V gene lookup returns CDR1 SGHDT and CDR2 YYEEEE. This CDR3 comprises 12 residues. CDR3: CAVEDMTGEQFF. CDR3 coding DNA: TGTGCCGTCGAGGATATGACAGGTGAGCAGTTCTTC.

The V gene is TRBV19, the J gene TRBJ1-2, with 7 positions matching TRBD1. The length of the CDR3 is 13 residues. The germline V gene has CDR1 LNHDA and CDR2 SQIVND (reference sequence). V shed 6 bases and J 11 bases; nucleotides not matched to a gene: 12. The DNA for the CDR3 is TGTGCCAGTAGCTTGACAGGGCTGATCCATTACACCTTC. Translated: CASSLTGLIHYTF.

The chain has TRBV13 and TRBJ2-7, with 10 positions matching TRBD2. With 3 bases clipped from V and 5 bases from J, the junction kept 7 bases outside the gene matches. Germline V gene lookup returns CDR1 PRHDT and CDR2 FYEKMQ (reference sequence). This CDR3 is 15 amino acids long. The chain's CDR3 is CASSFESGGANEQYF. The CDR3 DNA is TGTGCCAGCAGCTTTGAAAGCGGGGGGGCCAACGAGCAGTACTTC. Full variable domain (missing parts from reference TRBV13 and TRBJ2-7): AAGVIQSPRHLIKEKRETATLKCYPIPRHDTVYWYQQGPGQDPQFLISFYEKMQSDKGSIPDRFSAQQFSDYHSELNMSSLELGDSALYFCASSFESGGANEQYFGPGTRLTVT.

V gene TRBV7-2 combines with J gene TRBJ2-7, with TRBD1 matching over 7 bases. Losses at the gene ends were 5 bases for V and 3 bases for J; bases not matched to a gene: 10. This CDR3 is 15 amino acids long. The germline V gene has CDR1 SGHTA and CDR2 FQGNSA. In DNA, the CDR3 is TGTGCCAGCAGCCCCCGGGACAGCCCCTTCTACGAGCAGTACTTC. It is translated as CASSPRDSPFYEQYF.

V usage is TRBV6-5 and J usage is TRBJ2-3; TRBD2 matches 9 bases. The CDR3 totals 14 residues. From germline, CDR1 is MNHEY and CDR2 SVGAGI. The V and J ends lost 7 bases and 6 bases, in that order; junction bases with no gene match: 8. CDR3 coding DNA: TGTGCCAGCACCGAGCGGGGGGCGTGGGATACGCAGTATTTT. Residues: CASTERGAWDTQYF.

DNA of the CDR3: TGCGCCAGCAGCTCAGGACAGTACGCGGAGACCCAGTACTTC. This gives the protein CASSSGQYAETQYF. This rearrangement joins TRBV5-1 to TRBJ2-5, with D possibly TRBD1 on 6 matching bases. Looked up from germline, CDR1 is SGHRS and CDR2 is YFSETQ. The CDR3 consists of 14 residues. Deletions cut 3 bases from V and 5 bases from J, with 14 bases between.

The chain is built from TRBV4-1 and TRBJ2-3, with 7 bases identical to TRBD1. The CDR3 consists of 14 residues. Per the germline V gene, CDR1 is MGHRA and CDR2 is YSYEKL. J was trimmed by 8 bases and V by 1 base; bases with no gene match: 6. Written as DNA, the CDR3 is TGCGCCAGCAGCCAAGTCAGGGGGAGAGTTACGCAGTATTTT. Amino acid sequence: CASSQVRGRVTQYF.

The V call is TRBV4-2, the J call TRBJ2-3, with 7 bases lining up with TRBD1. V lost 2 bases to trimming and J lost 5 bases; unmatched junction nucleotides: 13. The germline V gene has CDR1 LGHNA and CDR2 YNFKEQ. There are 17 residues in the CDR3. The chain's CDR3 is CASSQSTGTDIGDTQYF. DNA of the CDR3: TGTGCCAGCAGCCAATCTACCGGGACAGATATTGGAGATACGCAGTATTTT.

This rearrangement joins TRBV20-1 to TRBJ2-2; TRBD1 might be the D (7 bases). The CDR3 contains 14 residues. CDR1 is DFQATT and CDR2 is SNEGSKA in the germline V gene (reference sequence). The V and J ends lost 3 bases and 4 bases respectively, with 12 bases between them. CDR3 DNA sequence: TGCAGTGCTAGTAGACAGGGAGGCACCGGGGAGCTGTTTTTT. Translated, it gives CSASRQGGTGELFF.

The V call is TRBV7-9, the J call TRBJ2-7; TRBD1 might be the D (6 bases). The length of the CDR3 is 15 residues. The germline V and J ends were trimmed by 2 bases and 2 bases, with 13 bases remaining between them. Germline V lookup: CDR1 SEHNR, CDR2 FQNEAQ (reference sequence). CDR3 nucleotide sequence: TGTGCCAGCAGCTTACAGGGGAGTGGGGCCTACGAGCAGTACTTC. Amino acid sequence: CASSLQGSGAYEQYF.

This rearrangement joins TRBV3-1 (or the pseudogene TRBV3-2) to TRBJ1-5; D remains ambiguous. Germline V CDR1 and CDR2: LGHDT, YNNKEL (reference sequence). This CDR3 spans 15 amino acids. Trimming pared 3 bases from V and 6 bases from J, leaving 15 bases between. DNA of the CDR3: TGTGCCAGCAGCCAGGTTCTGGGTACGGGTCAGCCCCAGCATTTT. It codes for CASSQVLGTGQPQHF.

In its sample, this clone was seen once. The V gene is TRBV18, the J gene TRBJ1-1, with a tentative D call TRBD1 (5 bases). Germline V gene lookup returns CDR1 KGHSH and CDR2 LQKENI. The CDR3 sequence is 17 residues long. The ends were cut back, 6 bases at V and 1 base at J, with 21 bases in the middle. CDR3 sequence (DNA): TGTGCCAGCTCCTCACGGTCTGGGGGGAACTCGAACACTGAAGCTTTCTTT. This codes for CASSSRSGGNSNTEAFF.

The J gene is TRBJ2-2, the V gene TRBV10-1; 8 bases align to TRBD1. The CDR3 consists of 16 residues. V was pared by 3 bases and J by 3 bases, with 6 bases of the junction left unmatched. CDR1 and CDR2 (germline): WNHNN, SYGVQD (reference sequence). The CDR3 sequence: CASSDPNRGDTGELFF. CDR3 bases: TGCGCCAGCAGTGATCCCAACAGGGGGGACACCGGGGAGCTGTTTTTT.

Here the CDR3 reads CASSLVLDSVYEQYF. The CDR3 nucleotides read TGTGCCAGCAGCTTGGTACTGGACAGCGTCTACGAGCAGTACTTC. The chain combines TRBV5-5 with TRBJ2-7, with D maybe TRBD1 (6 bases). The V end lost 0 bases, the J end lost 3 bases, and 13 bases lay between the germline ends. The germline V gene encodes CDR1 SGHKS and CDR2 YYEKEE (reference sequence). The CDR3 sequence is 15 residues long.

The chain links TRBV2 to TRBJ2-1; possible D gene TRBD2, 6 bases. There are 15 residues in the CDR3. Trimming cost V 2 bases and J 1 base, with 9 bases left between them. Per the germline V gene, CDR1 is SNHLY and CDR2 is FYNNEI. The CDR3: CASSEMEGSYNEQFF. The CDR3 DNA reads as TGTGCCAGCAGTGAAATGGAGGGGTCCTACAATGAGCAGTTCTTC.

V is TRBV7-2 and J is TRBJ2-5; 9 bases are shared with TRBD2. Germline assignment: CDR1 SGHTA and CDR2 FQGNSA. After removal of 4 bases from V and 7 bases from J, the junction contained 16 bases not matched to a gene. This CDR3 is 17 amino acids long. The CDR3 region is CASSSPPGSGGRRTQYF. CDR3 bases: TGTGCCAGCAGCTCCCCTCCTGGTAGCGGGGGTCGTCGGACCCAGTACTTC.

V usage is TRBV5-1 and J usage is TRBJ1-1; TRBD1 matches at 7 bases. Trimming cost V 4 bases and J 4 bases; bases outside gene matches: 10. This CDR3 region has 15 residues. From germline, CDR1 is SGHRS and CDR2 YFSETQ. The chain's CDR3 is CASSILQGSGTEAFF. Written as DNA, the CDR3 is TGCGCCAGCAGCATACTACAGGGGTCGGGCACTGAAGCTTTCTTT.

The rearrangement uses TRBV6-5 and TRBJ1-5, with D perhaps matching TRBD1 (5 bases). The CDR3 runs to 14 residues. The V gene's germline CDR1 is MNHEY and CDR2 SVGAGI. V shed 2 bases and J shed 7 bases, with 12 bases lying between them. CDR3 nucleotide sequence: TGTGCCAGCAGTTACGGCAGGGATACACAGCCCCAGCATTTT. As protein: CASSYGRDTQPQHF.

The DNA for the CDR3 is TGTGCCATCAGTCTTGAGGGTCGACCCTACGAGCAGTACTTC. Translation: CAISLEGRPYEQYF. V and J are TRBV10-3 and TRBJ2-7, with D tentatively TRBD2 (5 bases). V dropped 5 bases and J dropped 2 bases, with 13 bases sitting between them. CDR1 and CDR2 from the germline V gene are ENHRY and SYGVKD. The CDR3 is 14 residues long.